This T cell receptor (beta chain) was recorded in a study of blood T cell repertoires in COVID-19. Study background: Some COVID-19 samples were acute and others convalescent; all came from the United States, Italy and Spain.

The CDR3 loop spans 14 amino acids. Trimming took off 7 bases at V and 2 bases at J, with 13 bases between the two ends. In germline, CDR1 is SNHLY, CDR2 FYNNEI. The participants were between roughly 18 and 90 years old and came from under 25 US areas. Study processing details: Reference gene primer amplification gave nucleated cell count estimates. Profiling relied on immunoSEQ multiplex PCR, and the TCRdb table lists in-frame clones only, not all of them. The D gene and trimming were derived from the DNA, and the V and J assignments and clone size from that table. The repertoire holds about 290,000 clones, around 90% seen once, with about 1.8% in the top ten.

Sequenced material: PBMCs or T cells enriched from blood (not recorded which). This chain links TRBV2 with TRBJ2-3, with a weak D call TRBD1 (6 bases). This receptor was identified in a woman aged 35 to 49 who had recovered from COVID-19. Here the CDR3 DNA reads TGTGCCAGCACCCGAAGGGGGTTCACAGATACGCAGTATTTT. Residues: CASTRRGFTDTQYF.